This T cell receptor beta chain was retrieved from a study of blood T cell repertoires in COVID-19. Study summary: The United States, Italy and Spain supplied acute and convalescent COVID-19 samples. Sample material is recorded as cDNA or gDNA derived from T cells, B-cell-depleted T cells, or PBMCs.

The CDR3 extends over 19 amino acids. Trimming removed 3 bases from V and 0 bases from J; junction bases left unmatched: 10. The germline CDR1 and CDR2 sequences are SGHAT and FQNNGV. As handled by the study authors: From reference gene primer amplification, estimates of nucleated cell counts were derived. The assay was immunoSEQ multiplex PCR, and TCRdb's table has in-frame clones only and misses some. V and J calls plus clone size are reproduced from that table; the DNA served to infer D and trimming. This table holds fewer than 200,000 clones, 80% to 95% found once. Sequenced material: peripheral blood. This sequence originates from a woman between 45 and 65 years old with acute or convalescent COVID-19. The chain couples TRBV11-2 to TRBJ1-6, with 8 nucleotides matching TRBD1. The CDR3 loop reads CASSFVPGQESSYNSPLHF. The CDR3 DNA sequence: TGTGCCAGCAGCTTTGTCCCGGGACAGGAGAGCTCCTATAATTCACCCCTCCACTTT.